The clone carrying this T cell receptor beta chain has at least ten counts. Its cognate antigen is unknown. The sample belongs to a study of T-cell reconstitution after alpha-beta-depleted transplantation in children. Broader study findings: After one year, T-cell counts and TCRbeta diversity mostly came from new T cells. Elevated TCRbeta diversity at day 60 was traced, in some patients, to surviving recipient T cells and thymic progenitors.

Trimming shortened V by 4 bases and J by 3 bases, and 14 bases separated the two germline ends. The CDR3 extends over 14 amino acids. Germline V gene data show CDR1 as SGDLS and CDR2 as YYNGEE. Library preparation (for TCRbeta) was performed with unique molecular identifiers. TCRdb re-derived calls from the PCR reads in MiXCR, one entry per CDR3 protein. The top ten clones hold about 2.2% of a sample with 500,000 to 650,000 distinct CDR3 sequences, approximately 12% of them seen once. The rearrangement uses TRBV9 and TRBJ2-7; D is undetermined. This receptor was taken from a male patient between 10 and 17 years old who had a stem cell transplant for acute myeloid leukemia, so the T cells may come from the graft donor. The sequencing here drew on PBMCs, mostly from graft donor cells, taken 360 days after TCRalphabeta/CD19-depleted stem cell transplant. CDR3 sequence: CASSPTQQSYEQYF. In DNA form, the CDR3 reads TGTGCCAGCAGCCCCACCCAACAAAGCTACGAGCAGTACTTC.